The source of this T cell receptor (beta chain) is a study of human CD8 memory T cell subsets. General study results and limits: Stem-like memory and precursor exhausted T cells had similarly high diversity, unlike effector memory cells.

Enrichment of total CD8+ T cells was achieved using negative magnetic separation. RNA originated from duplicate vials containing some 140,000 sorted CD8+ T cells per subset. Making the TCR beta libraries relied on UMI-labeled 5' RACE. TCRdb reprocessed the 5' RACE reads; each CDR3 protein has one entry and no DNA is given. With more than 7,500 distinct CDR3 sequences in the sample, the ten largest clones hold around 22%. Details on this clonotype: Its antigen is unidentified.

The sample was CD8+ T cells from PBMCs. This sequence originates from a human donor in good health.

The CDR3: CASSPSNEQFF. The chain has TRBV12-3 or TRBV12-4 and TRBJ2-1. The CDR3 has 11 residues.